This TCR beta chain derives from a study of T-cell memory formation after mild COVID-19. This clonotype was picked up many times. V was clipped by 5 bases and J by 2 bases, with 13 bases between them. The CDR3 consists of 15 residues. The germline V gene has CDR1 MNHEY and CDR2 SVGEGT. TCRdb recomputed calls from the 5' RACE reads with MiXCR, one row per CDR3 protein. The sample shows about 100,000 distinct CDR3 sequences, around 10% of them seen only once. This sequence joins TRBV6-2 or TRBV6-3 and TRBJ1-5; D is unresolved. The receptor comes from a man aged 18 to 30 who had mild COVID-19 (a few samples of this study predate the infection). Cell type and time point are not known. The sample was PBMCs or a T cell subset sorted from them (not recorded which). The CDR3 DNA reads TGTGCCAGCAGTGGCCGACCGGACGGCAATCAGCCCCAGCATTTT. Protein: CASSGRPDGNQPQHF.